This TCR beta chain was sequenced in a study of identical twins. A universal primer site was incorporated via template switching, and the cDNA contained unique molecular identifiers. MiXCR, run by TCRdb on the 5' RACE reads, gives a single entry per CDR3 protein. This sample carries 650,000 to 750,000 distinct CDR3 sequences, around 21% of them seen once, and the ten largest clones take around 4.5%. The CDR3 consists of 17 residues. The germline V gene encodes CDR1 SGHVS and CDR2 FQNEAQ. V dropped 5 bases and J dropped 3; count of bases not matched to a gene: 15. These data were also filed under a second study, of T cells expressing NK-cell markers. That report adds: Where several donors were concerned, these clonotypes also led the CD3+CD56-NKG2C+ fraction.

Specimen: PBMCs. The chain employs TRBV7-8 and TRBJ2-7, with 8 bases fitting TRBD2. This TCR was sampled from a woman under 30 in good health. In DNA form, the CDR3 reads TGTGCCAGCAGCCGCTCCGCGGGAGCGGGGGTGATCTACGAGCAGTACTTC. Protein sequence: CASSRSAGAGVIYEQYF.